The source of this T cell receptor (beta chain) is a study of T cells after yellow fever vaccination. Trimming pared 3 bases from V and 2 bases from J, leaving 15 bases between. The CDR3 is made up of 16 amino acids. Germline CDR1 SEHNR, CDR2 FQNEAQ (reference sequence). Each CDR3 protein is one row after TCRdb ran MiXCR on the 5' RACE reads. This sample has some 170,000 distinct CDR3 sequences, with around 8.5% found just once. This material consisted of CD8+ T cells sorted from PBMCs, taken 45 days after the yellow fever booster vaccination. The origin of this receptor is a man aged 18 to 29 who received the YFV17D yellow fever vaccine. This chain joins TRBV7-9 and TRBJ2-3; D may correspond to TRBD1 or TRBD2 (5 bases each). The CDR3 DNA sequence: TGTGCCAGCAGCTTTGAGGGCAGGGCTATCACAGATACGCAGTATTTT. It yields the protein CASSFEGRAITDTQYF.